The 26 T cell receptor beta chains below come from one sample, sequenced in a study of Ad26.COV2.S vaccination and SARS-CoV-2 variants. The assay was immunoSEQ multiplex PCR, and TCRdb's table has in-frame clones only and misses some. The sample holds 450,000 to 550,000 clones, nearly 90% seen once. Specified treatment: around 19 received Ad26.COV2.S at low or high dose, single or two shots; 5 received placebo; per-sample allocation not given. Samples were taken on day 63 after the first vaccine or placebo injection. The sequenced sample was peripheral blood, obtained in a trial of Ad26.COV2.S vaccine versus placebo. The receptors originated from a person aged 18 to 65 who received the Ad26.COV2.S COVID-19 vaccine or a placebo.

This chain connects TRBV7-6 to TRBJ1-5; 8 nucleotides align to TRBD1. The V segment lost 5 bases and the J segment 6 bases; nucleotides outside the gene matches: 18. Germline lookup yields CDR1 SGHVS and CDR2 FNYEAQ. CDR3 size: 18 residues. The CDR3 region is CASSPLISSAGGFQPQHF. Written as DNA, the CDR3 is TGTGCCAGCAGCCCCCTTATCTCCTCGGCAGGGGGCTTTCAGCCCCAGCATTTT.

The rearrangement joins TRBV6-5 to TRBJ2-5, with D hard to call. This CDR3 region has 13 residues. Germline V gives CDR1 MNHEY, CDR2 SVGAGI. Deletions cut 9 bases from V and 4 bases from J, with 15 bases between. CDR3 nucleotide sequence: TGTGCCAGTCAACAATTGGCAGTAGAGACCCAGTACTTC. Protein product: CASQQLAVETQYF.

V gene TRBV5-5 combines with J gene TRBJ1-2, with unresolved D. Germline CDR1 SGHKS, CDR2 YYEKEE (reference sequence). This CDR3 region has 13 residues. V lost 0 bases, J lost 5 bases, and 8 bases lay in between. The DNA of the CDR3 is TGTGCCAGCAGCTTGGTTGCAACTTATGGCTACACCTTC. As protein: CASSLVATYGYTF.

V and J are TRBV7-2 and TRBJ2-1; 9 bases align to TRBD2. In germline, CDR1 is SGHTA, CDR2 FQGNSA. CDR3 size: 16 residues. Trimming at V came to 5 bases and at J to 0 bases, leaving 5 bases not matched to a gene. This CDR3 reads CASSLAGGHSYNEQFF. CDR3 in DNA: TGTGCCAGCAGCCTGGCGGGGGGGCACTCCTACAATGAGCAGTTCTTC.

The gene calls are TRBV4-2 and TRBJ2-7; 13 bases match TRBD2. This CDR3 is built from 16 residues. J was trimmed by 4 bases and V by 4 bases; bases with no gene match: 7. Germline lookup yields CDR1 LGHNA and CDR2 YNFKEQ. CDR3 DNA: TGTGCCAGCAGCCTAAGCCTGACTAGCGGGGGGTACGAGCAGTACTTC. Translated: CASSLSLTSGGYEQYF.

The rearrangement links TRBV18 to TRBJ1-2; no definite D call. CDR1 and CDR2 from the germline V gene are KGHSH and LQKENI. V gave up 3 bases and J gave up 4 bases, with 9 bases separating them. This CDR3 is 13 amino acids long. The CDR3 nucleotides are TGTGCCAGCTCACCGGGGTCCCCCTATGGCTACACCTTC. Its translation: CASSPGSPYGYTF.

V usage is TRBV4-2 and J usage is TRBJ1-6; 8 bases map to TRBD1. The germline V gene has CDR1 LGHNA and CDR2 YNFKEQ. The CDR3 is 16 residues long. With V trimmed by 4 bases and J by 4 bases, 6 bases remained unmatched. The CDR3: CASSRRDRNYNSPLHF. The CDR3 DNA sequence: TGTGCCAGCAGCCGCCGGGACAGGAATTATAATTCACCCCTCCACTTT.

The chain uses TRBV3-1 (or the pseudogene TRBV3-2) and TRBJ2-1, with D possibly being TRBD1 or TRBD2 (6 bases each). Trimming left V 0 bases short and J 5 bases short, with 14 bases between. The germline gives CDR1 LGHDT, CDR2 YNNKEL (reference sequence). The CDR3 length is 16 residues. The CDR3 DNA is TGTGCCAGCAGCCAAGAGGTGACGGGGGACAACAATGAGCAGTTCTTC. It translates to CASSQEVTGDNNEQFF.

The rearrangement links TRBV11-3 to TRBJ1-1; 10 bases map to TRBD1. Germline CDR1 is SGHNT and CDR2 is YENEEA. Germline trimming cut 1 base from V and 2 bases from J; bases unmatched to any gene: 4. The CDR3 consists of 16 residues. CDR3 nucleotides: TGTGCCAGCAGCTTAGTAGGGACAGGGGCTAACACTGAAGCTTTCTTT. Protein product: CASSLVGTGANTEAFF. Drawing the rest from reference TRBV11-3 and TRBJ1-1, the complete variable domain is EAGVVQSPRYKIIEKKQPVAFWCNPISGHNTLYWYLQNLGQGPELLIRYENEEAVDDSQLPKDRFSAERLKGVDSTLKIQPAELGDSAVYLCASSLVGTGANTEAFFGQGTRLTVV.

The chain employs TRBV3-1 (or the pseudogene TRBV3-2) and TRBJ1-2, with no clear D. Per germline, CDR1 LGHDT and CDR2 YNNKEL (reference sequence). CDR3 length equals 15 residues. Trimming took off 7 bases at V and 5 bases at J, with 20 bases between the two ends. The CDR3: CASTATLTARYGYTF. The CDR3 region has the DNA TGTGCCAGCACCGCAACGCTGACCGCCAGGTATGGCTACACCTTC.

This sequence joins TRBV5-8 and TRBJ1-1, with 10 bases identical to TRBD1. Looked up from germline, CDR1 is SGHTS and CDR2 is YDEGEE. With V trimmed by 1 base and J by 5 bases, 11 bases remained unmatched. The CDR3 is 17 residues long. CDR3 protein: CASSLWGQGTPRTEAFF. The CDR3 bases are TGTGCCAGCAGCTTGTGGGGACAGGGGACCCCGAGAACTGAAGCTTTCTTT.

V gene TRBV7-2 combines with J gene TRBJ1-2, with 10 bases identical to TRBD1. The CDR3 loop spans 14 amino acids. V lost 2 bases to trimming and J lost 6 bases; unmatched junction nucleotides: 3. Germline CDR1 is SGHTA and CDR2 is FQGNSA. CDR3: CASSLKGTGDGYTF. For the CDR3, the DNA is TGTGCCAGCAGCTTAAAAGGGACAGGGGATGGCTACACCTTC.

This clone was found a few times. The chain employs TRBV18 and TRBJ1-4; D unclear. The V end was cut by 2 bases, the J end by 7 bases, with 2 bases between. In germline, CDR1 is KGHSH, CDR2 LQKENI. The CDR3 covers 11 residues. The DNA for the CDR3 is TGTGCCAGCTCACCAAGTGAAAAACTGTTTTTT. Protein: CASSPSEKLFF.

The J gene is TRBJ2-2, the V gene TRBV6-6; TRBD1 matches at 7 bases. Germline CDR1 MNHNY, CDR2 SVGAGI (reference sequence). There are 15 residues in the CDR3. V shed 6 bases, J shed 3 bases, and the junction held 7 bases outside the gene matches. The CDR3 sequence: CASSPQGWDTGELFF. The CDR3 nucleotides are TGTGCCAGCAGCCCACAGGGGTGGGACACCGGGGAGCTGTTTTTT.

The chain joins TRBV3-1 (or the pseudogene TRBV3-2) to TRBJ1-2; D is undetermined. The CDR3 is 15 residues long. Germline V gives CDR1 LGHDT, CDR2 YNNKEL (reference sequence). The V gene lost 1 base and the J gene lost 8 bases, with 17 bases spanning the gap. The CDR3 bases are TGTGCCAGCAGCCAAGTTCATCCGTCGGAATACGGCTACACCTTC. Translated, it gives CASSQVHPSEYGYTF.

V usage is TRBV4-1 and J usage is TRBJ2-2, with TRBD1 matching over 7 bases. Unmatched junction bases numbered 5, after V lost 2 bases and J lost 5 bases. The CDR3 has 15 residues. Germline CDR1 and CDR2: MGHRA and YSYEKL. In DNA form, the CDR3 reads TGCGCCAGCAGCCAACCCAACAGGGGAACCGGGGAGCTGTTTTTT. Amino acid sequence: CASSQPNRGTGELFF.

The chain carries TRBV7-2 and TRBJ2-1; 7 positions agree with TRBD2. V was clipped by 6 bases and J by 7 bases; unmatched bases: 15. CDR3 length: 16 amino acids. Germline V gene lookup returns CDR1 SGHTA and CDR2 FQGNSA. CDR3 region: CASRNILGGRRNEQFF. As DNA, the CDR3 is TGTGCCAGCAGAAACATTTTGGGCGGGAGAAGAAATGAGCAGTTCTTC.

The genes are TRBV6-5 and TRBJ1-4, with 8 bases fitting TRBD1. Germline V gene data show CDR1 as MNHEY and CDR2 as SVGAGI. This CDR3 has 14 amino acids. Unmatched junction bases numbered 5, after V lost 6 bases and J lost 5 bases. The CDR3 here is CASSRGPENEKLFF. CDR3 DNA sequence: TGTGCCAGCAGCAGGGGGCCAGAAAATGAAAAACTGTTTTTT.

The chain has TRBV6-6 and TRBJ2-5, with 11 bases aligning to TRBD2. CDR1 and CDR2 (germline): MNHNY, SVGAGI (reference sequence). J was trimmed by 3 bases and V by 6 bases; bases with no gene match: 3. This CDR3 spans 14 amino acids. CDR3 DNA: TGTGCCAGCAGGATGACTAGCGGGGAAGAGACCCAGTACTTC. It is translated as CASRMTSGEETQYF.

The genes are TRBV6-6 and TRBJ2-7, with 9 bases fitting TRBD2. V lost 5 bases, J lost 7 bases, and 12 bases stayed unmatched. CDR3 size: 15 residues. Germline CDR1 MNHNY, CDR2 SVGAGI (reference sequence). CDR3 residues: CASSPIAGVSSEQYV. In nucleotides, the CDR3 is TGTGCCAGCAGTCCTATAGCGGGAGTCAGTTCGGAGCAGTACGTC.

This chain uses TRBV4-3 with TRBJ2-1; TRBD2 is a possible D gene (6 bases). Germline V gives CDR1 LGHNA, CDR2 YSLEER. Trimming stripped 4 bases from V and 3 bases from J, with 16 bases between. This CDR3 comprises 16 residues. The CDR3, as DNA: TGCGCCAGCAGCCTGATACCTCTAGCGAACTACAATGAGCAGTTCTTC. Protein product: CASSLIPLANYNEQFF.

V and J are TRBV9 and TRBJ1-3; D is uncertain. Germline V gene sequence: CDR1 SGDLS, CDR2 YYNGEE. The V end was cut by 4 bases, the J end by 1 base, with 18 bases between. The CDR3 contains 17 residues. The chain's CDR3 is CASSFPAGIPSGNTIYF. DNA of the CDR3: TGTGCCAGCAGCTTTCCAGCGGGGATACCTTCTGGAAACACCATATATTTT.

The genes are TRBV28 and TRBJ1-4, with D tentatively TRBD1 (5 bases). This CDR3 has 14 amino acids. Per the germline V gene, CDR1 is MDHEN and CDR2 is SYDVKM. Trimming cost V 8 bases and J 0 bases, with 10 bases left between them. CDR3 DNA: TGTGCCAGCCGGACGGGGGCAACTAATGAAAAACTGTTTTTT. This encodes CASRTGATNEKLFF.

CDR3 DNA sequence: TGCAGCGTTGAAAGGACTAGCGGGTCCTTGGGGGAGCTGTTTTTT. It specifies CSVERTSGSLGELFF. The chain couples TRBV29-1 to TRBJ2-2; 11 nucleotides align to TRBD2. Germline lookup yields CDR1 SQVTM and CDR2 ANQGSEA. V shed 2 bases and J 8 bases; nucleotides not matched to a gene: 7. The CDR3 is 15 residues long.

V and J are TRBV5-6 and TRBJ1-5; D is uncertain. The CDR3 loop spans 13 amino acids. Germline-derived CDR1 and CDR2 are SGHDT and YYEEEE. V dropped 0 bases and J dropped 5 bases, with 6 bases sitting between them. This CDR3 is CASSLGRDQPQHF. CDR3 coding DNA: TGTGCCAGCAGCTTGGGGAGGGATCAGCCCCAGCATTTT.

This clone was recorded only once. The V gene is TRBV7-9, the J gene TRBJ2-1; D is possibly TRBD1 or TRBD2 (6 bases each). CDR3 length equals 12 residues. Germline V gene sequence: CDR1 SEHNR, CDR2 FQNEAQ (reference sequence). V lost 3 bases and J 13 bases, leaving 13 bases between the germline ends. The CDR3 reads CASSFEGGLQFF. The CDR3 nucleotides read TGTGCCAGCAGCTTTGAAGGGGGACTTCAGTTCTTC.